This T cell receptor beta chain was sequenced for a study of identical twins. General study points: Invariant MAIT and iNKT cells are populations that could partly confound zero-insertion analyses.

MiXCR, run by TCRdb on the 5' RACE reads, gives a single entry per CDR3 protein. The sample lists about 1.7 million distinct CDR3 sequences, 32% occurring once. There are 15 residues in the CDR3. V lost 4 bases and J lost 4; bases outside the gene matches: 6. As concerns this clonotype: Antigen: not known.

The receptor was isolated from a newborn girl in good health. Material for sequencing was cord blood. The chain couples TRBV12-3 or TRBV12-4 to TRBJ2-3; TRBD2 matches at 9 bases. In nucleotides, the CDR3 is TGTGCCAGCAGTTATCAGCGGGAGGTAGCAGATACGCAGTATTTT. It translates to CASSYQREVADTQYF.